The clone carrying this TCR beta chain was detected once. The data derive from a study of CD8 T cells in Susac syndrome. The V gene lost 0 bases and the J gene lost 3 bases, with 12 bases spanning the gap. Germline V gene sequence: CDR1 SGHNT, CDR2 YYREEE (reference sequence). The CDR3 consists of 15 residues. CD8+ and CD4+ blood T cells underwent TCR beta sequencing. Negative magnetic isolation gave CD8+ and CD4+ cells; FACS enriched CD8+ TEMRA. RNA amounts of roughly 0.45 to 1 ug underwent reverse transcription with random hexamers. TCR beta CDR3 was amplified by immunoSEQ multiplex PCR. This amplification extended across 54 Vbeta and 13 Jbeta segments. One entry per CDR3 protein results from TCRdb running MiXCR on the immunoSEQ multiplex PCR reads. Altogether some 150,000 distinct CDR3 sequences are present, 95% to 96% being singletons, with the ten largest covering about 0.15%.

The sequence was collected from a human donor with multiple sclerosis. The sample was CD8+ T cells from PBMCs. The J gene is TRBJ1-1, the V gene TRBV5-4; no firm D call. The DNA for the CDR3 is TGTGCCAGCAGCTTGGTCGGCAACTTCTACACTGAAGCTTTCTTT. This sequence encodes CASSLVGNFYTEAFF.